This entry lists 18 T cell receptor beta chains sequenced from one sample in a study of human CD8 memory T cell subsets. By UMI-labeled 5' RACE, the TCR beta libraries were made. TCRdb reanalyzed the 5' RACE reads and collapses them to one entry per CDR3 protein, without DNA. The data include some 6,700 distinct CDR3 sequences; the top ten clones carry approximately 24%. The sequenced material came from CD8+ T cells from PBMCs. These receptors originate from a human donor in good health.

The chain uses TRBV12-3 or TRBV12-4 and TRBJ2-4; with no DNA, the TCRdb D assignment of TRBD1 cannot be verified. The CDR3 has 13 residues. CDR3 residues: CASSSGQPNIQYF.

In terms of frequency, this clonotype is medium-sized (0.01 to 0.1%). V and J are TRBV30 and TRBJ2-1; absent DNA, TCRdb's TRBD1 call cannot be checked. This CDR3 region has 16 residues. Germline CDR1 is GTSNPN and CDR2 is SVGIG (reference sequence). CDR3 protein: CAWSVLGQGALNEQFF.

This CDR3 reads CASTFTQGVAGGPSYNEQFF. V gene TRBV28 combines with J gene TRBJ2-1; TCRdb selects TRBD2, and the lack of DNA leaves this call unchecked. The length of the CDR3 is 20 residues. Per the germline V gene, CDR1 is MDHEN and CDR2 is SYDVKM.

The rearrangement uses TRBV10-3 and TRBJ2-1; TCRdb returns TRBD1, unconfirmable since there is no DNA. The V gene's germline CDR1 is ENHRY and CDR2 SYGVKD. This CDR3 comprises 13 residues. CDR3 loop: CAISGGEYNEQFF.

The V gene is TRBV4-1, the J gene TRBJ2-2; the D call from TCRdb, TRBD1, cannot be confirmed without DNA. The CDR3 consists of 15 residues. The germline V gene encodes CDR1 MGHRA and CDR2 YSYEKL. CDR3 sequence: CASSQGRVNTGELFF.

The chain employs TRBV7-9 and TRBJ2-7; TCRdb proposes TRBD1, but this gene call is untestable without DNA. This CDR3 region has 15 residues. The germline CDR1 and CDR2 sequences are SEHNR and FQNEAQ (reference sequence). The CDR3 loop reads CASSPTGTGGEVQYF.

The chain links TRBV14 to TRBJ1-1; without DNA, the TCRdb call of TRBD1 cannot be checked. Germline V gene sequence: CDR1 SGHDN, CDR2 FVKESK. The CDR3 loop spans 14 amino acids. The CDR3 reads CASSQEGGGLEAFF.

The chain uses TRBV15 and TRBJ2-2; the D gene TCRdb calls, TRBD2, cannot be checked with no DNA. Germline CDR1 and CDR2: LNHNV and YYDKDF (reference sequence). The CDR3 consists of 15 residues. The CDR3 is CATSRAGVDTGELFF. The full variable domain, in which reference TRBV15 and TRBJ2-2 provide the parts outside the CDR3, is DAMVIQNPRYQVTQFGKPVTLSCSQTLNHNVMYWYQQKSSQAPKLLFHYYDKDFNNEADTPDNFQSRRPNTSFCFLDIRSPGLGDTAMYLCATSRAGVDTGELFFGEGSRLTVL.

The chain is built from TRBV20-1 and TRBJ2-1; no DNA is available, so the TRBD2 call from TCRdb remains unchecked. This CDR3 has 14 residues. Germline V CDR1 and CDR2: DFQATT, SNEGSKA (reference sequence). CDR3 loop: CSADTSGSRNEQFF.

The V and J genes are TRBV7-6 and TRBJ2-3; the D gene TCRdb calls, TRBD1, cannot be checked with no DNA. Per the germline V gene, CDR1 is SGHVS and CDR2 is FNYEAQ. The CDR3 runs 14 residues. The CDR3 here is CASSLASGVDTQYF.

The chain joins TRBV10-3 to TRBJ2-2; TCRdb's D call of TRBD1 is untestable without DNA. Germline V CDR1 and CDR2: ENHRY, SYGVKD. This CDR3 has 13 amino acids. The CDR3 loop reads CAIRGQGTGELFF.

This clonotype shows up as medium-sized by frequency. The chain recombines TRBV11-2 with TRBJ2-2; TCRdb proposes TRBD1, but this gene call is untestable without DNA. CDR1 and CDR2 from the germline V gene are SGHAT and FQNNGV. This CDR3 comprises 17 residues. This CDR3 is CASSFPRTGPNTGELFF.

By frequency, this clonotype registers medium-sized. The V and J genes are TRBV19 and TRBJ2-2. CDR1 is LNHDA and CDR2 is SQIVND in the germline V gene (reference sequence). This CDR3 comprises 13 residues. CDR3: CASNLAGTGELFF.

The chain combines TRBV28 with TRBJ2-1; TCRdb calls TRBD2, which cannot be checked without DNA. Germline CDR1 reads MDHEN; CDR2 reads SYDVKM. The CDR3 covers 16 residues. The CDR3 sequence is CASSTGTSGSRNEQFF.

This chain connects TRBV7-9 to TRBJ1-1. The germline V gene has CDR1 SEHNR and CDR2 FQNEAQ (reference sequence). The CDR3 consists of 13 residues. The CDR3 loop is CASSERLGPEAFF. The full variable domain, completed using reference TRBV7-9 and TRBJ1-1, is DTGVSQNPRHKITKRGQNVTFRCDPISEHNRLYWYRQTLGQGPEFLTYFQNEAQLEKSRLLSDRFSAERPKGSFSTLEIQRTEQGDSAMYLCASSERLGPEAFFGQGTRLTVV.

J is TRBJ2-1 and V is TRBV19; without DNA, the TCRdb call of TRBD1 cannot be checked. Germline CDR1 LNHDA, CDR2 SQIVND (reference sequence). The CDR3 is 16 residues long. This CDR3 is CASSPRTGGDPNEQFF.

This clonotype is classed as medium-sized (0.01 to 0.1%) by frequency. This chain connects TRBV29-1 to TRBJ1-1; TCRdb calls TRBD1, which cannot be checked without DNA. Germline V CDR1 and CDR2: SQVTM, ANQGSEA. CDR3 length: 11 residues. The chain's CDR3 is CSADRDLEAFF.

The rearrangement uses TRBV15 and TRBJ2-5; the TRBD2 assignment by TCRdb is unverifiable without DNA. CDR3 length: 17 residues. Germline V gene lookup returns CDR1 LNHNV and CDR2 YYDKDF (reference sequence). The CDR3 spells CATSRVPGLGGGETQYF.